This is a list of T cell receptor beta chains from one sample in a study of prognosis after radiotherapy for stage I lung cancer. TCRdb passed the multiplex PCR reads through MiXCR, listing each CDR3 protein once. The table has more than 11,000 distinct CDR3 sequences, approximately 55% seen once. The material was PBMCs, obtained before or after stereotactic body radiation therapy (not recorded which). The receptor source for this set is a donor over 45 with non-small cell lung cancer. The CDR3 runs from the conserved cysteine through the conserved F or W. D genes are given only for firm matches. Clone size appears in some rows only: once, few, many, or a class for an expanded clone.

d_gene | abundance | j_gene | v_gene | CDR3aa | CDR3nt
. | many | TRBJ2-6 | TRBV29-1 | CSVEVSHSSSGANVLTF | TGCAGCGTTGAAGTCTCTCATTCCAGCTCTGGGGCCAACGTCCTGACTTTC
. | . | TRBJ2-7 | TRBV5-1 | CASSLEGDYEQYF | TGCGCCAGCAGCCTAGAGGGGGACTACGAGCAGTACTTC
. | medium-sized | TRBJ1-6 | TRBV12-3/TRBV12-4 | CASSFGEKKVAPLHF | TGTGCCAGCAGTTTTGGGGAGAAAAAAGTGGCACCCCTCCACTTT
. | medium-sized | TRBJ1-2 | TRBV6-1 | CASSDPTGSYGYTF | TGTGCCAGCAGTGATCCCACGGGCTCTTATGGCTACACCTTC
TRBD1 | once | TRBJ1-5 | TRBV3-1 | CASSQTGDHQPQHF | TGTGCCAGCAGCCAAACAGGGGACCATCAGCCCCAGCATTTT
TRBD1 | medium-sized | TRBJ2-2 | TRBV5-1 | CASSPGTANTGELFF | TGCGCCAGCAGCCCCGGGACAGCAAACACCGGGGAGCTGTTTTTT
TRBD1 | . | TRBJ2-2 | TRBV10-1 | CASSPLGQGTNTGELFF | TGCGCCAGCAGTCCACTAGGACAGGGGACGAACACCGGGGAGCTGTTTTTT
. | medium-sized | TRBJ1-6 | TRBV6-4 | CASSPRARVNNSPLHF | TGTGCCAGCAGTCCTCGGGCCCGGGTTAATAATTCACCCCTCCACTTT
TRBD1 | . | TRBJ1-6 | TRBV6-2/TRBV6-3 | CASSDSGQGFHNSPLHF | TGTGCCAGCAGTGACTCGGGACAGGGTTTCCATAATTCACCCCTCCACTTT
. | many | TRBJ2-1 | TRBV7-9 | CASSKKTDYNEQFF | TGTGCCAGCAGCAAAAAGACAGATTACAATGAGCAGTTCTTC
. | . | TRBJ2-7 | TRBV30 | CAWSGGVSYEQYF | TGTGCCTGGAGTGGAGGGGTCTCCTACGAGCAGTACTTC
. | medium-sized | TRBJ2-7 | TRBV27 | CASSADLSEQYF | TGTGCCAGCAGTGCAGACTTATCCGAGCAGTACTTC
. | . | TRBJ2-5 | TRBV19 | CASSIRGLTVETQYF | TGTGCCAGTAGTATCAGAGGGCTCACAGTCGAGACCCAGTACTTC
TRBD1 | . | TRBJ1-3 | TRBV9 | CASSVAPVGQGGGNTIYF | TGTGCCAGCAGCGTAGCCCCCGTGGGACAGGGAGGAGGAAACACCATATATTTT
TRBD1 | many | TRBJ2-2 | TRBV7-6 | CASSWAGTANTGELFF | TGTGCCAGCAGCTGGGCCGGGACAGCGAACACCGGGGAGCTGTTTTTT
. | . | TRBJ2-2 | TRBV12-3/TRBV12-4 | CASSLFSTGELFF | TGTGCCAGCAGTTTATTCAGCACCGGGGAGCTGTTTTTT
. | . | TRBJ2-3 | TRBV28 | CAISFLSGTDTQYF | TGTGCCATCAGTTTTCTCTCAGGCACAGATACGCAGTATTTT
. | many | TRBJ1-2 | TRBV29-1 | CSVETGGYTF | TGCAGCGTTGAAACAGGTGGCTACACCTTC
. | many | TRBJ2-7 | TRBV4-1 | CASSQEYSYEQYF | TGCGCCAGCAGCCAAGAATACTCCTACGAGCAGTACTTC
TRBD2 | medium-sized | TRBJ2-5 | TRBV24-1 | CATSASGAQETQYF | TGTGCCACCAGTGCTAGCGGGGCCCAAGAGACCCAGTACTTC
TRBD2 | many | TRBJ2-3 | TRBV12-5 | CASANLPSGGAMDTQYF | TGTGCTAGTGCCAACCTTCCAAGCGGGGGGGCCATGGATACGCAGTATTTT
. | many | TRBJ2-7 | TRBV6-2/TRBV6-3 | CASSYVPWQRPPSYEQYF | TGTGCCAGCAGTTACGTGCCCTGGCAGCGGCCGCCGTCCTACGAGCAGTACTTC
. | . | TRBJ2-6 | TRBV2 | CASRLCGANVLTF | TGTGCCAGCAGATTATGTGGGGCCAACGTCCTGACTTTC
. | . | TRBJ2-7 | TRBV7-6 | CASSLSPGGGVAEQYF | TGTGCCAGCAGCTTATCTCCAGGAGGGGGTGTGGCCGAGCAGTACTTC
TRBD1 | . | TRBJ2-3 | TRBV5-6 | CASSLGGTGESTQYF | TGTGCCAGCAGCTTGGGGGGGACAGGGGAGTCTACGCAGTATTTT
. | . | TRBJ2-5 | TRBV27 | CASSVTSQETQYF | TGTGCCAGCAGCGTGACCTCCCAAGAGACCCAGTACTTC
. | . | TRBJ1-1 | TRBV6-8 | CASSYGGTTEAFF | TGTGCCAGCAGTTATGGGGGCACCACTGAAGCTTTCTTT
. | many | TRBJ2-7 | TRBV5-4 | CASSPDSQPYEQYF | TGTGCCAGCAGCCCAGACAGCCAACCCTACGAGCAGTACTTC
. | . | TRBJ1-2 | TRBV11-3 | CASSFSFDPYGYTF | TGTGCCAGCAGCTTTTCGTTTGATCCGTATGGCTACACCTTC
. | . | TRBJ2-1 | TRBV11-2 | CASSLASLYNEQFF | TGTGCCAGCAGCTTAGCGAGCCTCTACAATGAGCAGTTCTTC
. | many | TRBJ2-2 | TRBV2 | CASSDLPRPSNTGELFF | TGTGCCAGCAGTGACCTCCCCAGGCCATCGAACACCGGGGAGCTGTTTTTT
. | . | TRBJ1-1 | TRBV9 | CASSGSNTEAFF | TGTGCCAGCAGCGGGAGCAACACTGAAGCTTTCTTT
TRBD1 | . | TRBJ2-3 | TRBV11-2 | CASSLRQGNTDTQYF | TGTGCCAGCAGCTTGCGACAGGGGAACACAGATACGCAGTATTTT
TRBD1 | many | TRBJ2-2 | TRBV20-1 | CSASHPGTGPVGELFF | TGCAGTGCTTCTCACCCCGGGACAGGGCCTGTGGGGGAGCTGTTTTTT
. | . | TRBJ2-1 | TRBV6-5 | CASSYEVSGEGEQFF | TGTGCCAGCAGTTACGAAGTGTCGGGGGAAGGCGAGCAGTTCTTC
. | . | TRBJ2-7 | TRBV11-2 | CASSPQDRGIYEQYF | TGTGCCAGCAGCCCTCAGGATAGAGGGATCTACGAGCAGTACTTC
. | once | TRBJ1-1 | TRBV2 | CASSVWQPEAFF | TGTGCCAGCAGTGTTTGGCAACCCGAAGCTTTCTTT
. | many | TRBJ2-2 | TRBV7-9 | CACRERLNTGELFF | TGTGCCTGCCGGGAGCGATTGAACACCGGGGAGCTGTTTTTT
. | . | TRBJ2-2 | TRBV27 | CASSLVGANTGELFF | TGTGCCAGCAGTTTGGTCGGCGCGAACACCGGGGAGCTGTTTTTT
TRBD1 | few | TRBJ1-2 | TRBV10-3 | CVISEDRGRDYGYTF | TGTGTCATCAGTGAGGACAGGGGTAGGGACTATGGCTACACCTTC